Sequencing of this T cell receptor beta chain was carried out in a study of T cells in Graves' hyperthyroidism and ophthalmopathy. Points from the study as a whole: Most expanded thyroid clonotypes above 0.001 also appeared in blood.

About this clonotype itself: Antigen unknown.

The diagnostic basis comprised clinical symptoms, serum thyroxine and TRAb, thyroid ultrasound and orbital computed tomography. The investigators amplified TCR beta CDR3 regions from RNA transcripts. The TCR CDR3 first-round RT-PCR relied on the HTBI primer set. Each CDR3 protein is one row after TCRdb ran MiXCR on the multiplex PCR reads. The table has fewer than 250,000 distinct CDR3 sequences, roughly 15% seen once. Per germline, CDR1 MNHGY and CDR2 SVAAGI. V shed 3 bases, J shed 5 bases, and the junction held 7 bases outside the gene matches. The CDR3 is 17 amino acids. Specimen: blood. This sequence was found in a woman between 18 and 30 years old with Graves' ophthalmopathy. The V call is TRBV6-9, the J call TRBJ2-1; 13 bases align to TRBD2. The CDR3 region is CASSYDRTSGRHNEQFF. In DNA form, the CDR3 reads TGTGCCAGCAGTTACGATCGGACTAGCGGGAGACACAATGAGCAGTTCTTC.